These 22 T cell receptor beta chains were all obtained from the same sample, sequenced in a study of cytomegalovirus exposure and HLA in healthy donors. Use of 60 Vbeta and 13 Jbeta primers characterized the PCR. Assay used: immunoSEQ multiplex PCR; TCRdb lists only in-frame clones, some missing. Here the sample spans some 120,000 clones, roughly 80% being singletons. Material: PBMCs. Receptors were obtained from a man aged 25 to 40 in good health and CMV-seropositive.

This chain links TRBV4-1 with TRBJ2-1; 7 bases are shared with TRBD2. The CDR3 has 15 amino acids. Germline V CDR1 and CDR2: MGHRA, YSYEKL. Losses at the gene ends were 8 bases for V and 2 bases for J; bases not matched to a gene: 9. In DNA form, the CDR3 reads TGCGCCAGCCGTTCGGCGGGAGTGGCCTACAATGAGCAGTTCTTC. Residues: CASRSAGVAYNEQFF.

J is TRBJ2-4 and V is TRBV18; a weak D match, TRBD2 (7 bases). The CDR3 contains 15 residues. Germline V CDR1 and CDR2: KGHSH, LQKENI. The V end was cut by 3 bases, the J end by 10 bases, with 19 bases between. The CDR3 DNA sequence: TGTGCCAGCTCACCGGGGGGGGCCTCGGACTGGATTCAGTACTTC. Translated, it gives CASSPGGASDWIQYF.

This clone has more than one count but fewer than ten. The CDR3 region has the DNA TGTGCCAGCAGTGAGTCCCCGGGACTAGTGTTCTTC. It is translated as CASSESPGLVFF. This sequence joins TRBV6-4 and TRBJ2-1; 8 bases match TRBD2. Germline V gene lookup returns CDR1 MRHNA and CDR2 SNTAGT. The J segment lost 15 bases and the V segment lost 3 bases, leaving 7 bases of the junction unmatched. The CDR3 loop spans 12 amino acids.

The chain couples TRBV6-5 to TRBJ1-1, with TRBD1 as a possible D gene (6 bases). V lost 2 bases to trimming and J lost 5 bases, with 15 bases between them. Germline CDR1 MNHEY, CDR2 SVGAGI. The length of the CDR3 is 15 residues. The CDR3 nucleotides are TGTGCCAGCAGTTACAGTAGATGGGGGCAGACTGAAGCTTTCTTT. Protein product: CASSYSRWGQTEAFF.

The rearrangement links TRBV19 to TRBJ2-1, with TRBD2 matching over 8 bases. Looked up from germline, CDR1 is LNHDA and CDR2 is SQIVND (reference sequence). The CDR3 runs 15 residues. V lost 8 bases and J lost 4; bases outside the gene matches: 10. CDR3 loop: CASSQREPLYNEQFF. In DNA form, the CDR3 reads TGTGCCAGTTCTCAGCGGGAGCCCCTATACAATGAGCAGTTCTTC.

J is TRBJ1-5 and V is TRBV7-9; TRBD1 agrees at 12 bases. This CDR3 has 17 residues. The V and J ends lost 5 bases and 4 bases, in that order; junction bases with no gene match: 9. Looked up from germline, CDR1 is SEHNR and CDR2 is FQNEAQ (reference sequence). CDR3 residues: CASSLGTGGVGNQPQHF. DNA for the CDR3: TGTGCCAGCAGCCTAGGGACAGGGGGCGTAGGAAATCAGCCCCAGCATTTT.

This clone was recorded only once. The CDR3 is CASSAHREHTEAFF. In DNA, the CDR3 is TGTGCCAGCAGCGCACACAGGGAGCACACTGAAGCTTTCTTT. The rearrangement uses TRBV7-9 and TRBJ1-1, with D maybe TRBD1 (6 bases). CDR1 is SEHNR, CDR2 FQNEAQ, per germline (reference sequence). This CDR3 spans 14 amino acids. Trimming took off 5 bases at V and 3 bases at J, with 13 bases between the two ends. The complete variable domain, with remaining parts taken from reference TRBV7-9 and TRBJ1-1, reads DTGVSQNPRHKITKRGQNVTFRCDPISEHNRLYWYRQTLGQGPEFLTYFQNEAQLEKSRLLSDRFSAERPKGSFSTLEIQRTEQGDSAMYLCASSAHREHTEAFFGQGTRLTVV.

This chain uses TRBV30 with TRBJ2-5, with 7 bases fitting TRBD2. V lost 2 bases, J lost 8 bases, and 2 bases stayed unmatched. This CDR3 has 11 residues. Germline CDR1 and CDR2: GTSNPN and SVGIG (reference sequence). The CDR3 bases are TGTGCCTGGAGTTGGGAGGGAACCCAGTACTTC. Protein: CAWSWEGTQYF. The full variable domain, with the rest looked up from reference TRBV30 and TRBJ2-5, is SQTIHQWPATLVQPVGSPLSLECTVEGTSNPNLYWYRQAAGRGLQLLFYSVGIGQISSEVPQNLSASRPQDRQFILSSKKLLLSDSGFYLCAWSWEGTQYFGPGTRLLVL.

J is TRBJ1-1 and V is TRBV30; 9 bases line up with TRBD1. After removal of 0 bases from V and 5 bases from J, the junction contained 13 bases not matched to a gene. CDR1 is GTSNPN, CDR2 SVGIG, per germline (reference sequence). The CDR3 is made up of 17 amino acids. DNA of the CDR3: TGTGCCTGGAGTGTACACCCTAGACAGGGGGTACGGACTGAAGCTTTCTTT. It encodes CAWSVHPRQGVRTEAFF.

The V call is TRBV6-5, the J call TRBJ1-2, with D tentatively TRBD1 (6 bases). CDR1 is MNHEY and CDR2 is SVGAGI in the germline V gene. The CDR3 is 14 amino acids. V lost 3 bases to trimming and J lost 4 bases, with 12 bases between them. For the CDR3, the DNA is TGTGCCAGCAGTTATTCGGACAGTTCCTATGGCTACACCTTC. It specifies CASSYSDSSYGYTF.

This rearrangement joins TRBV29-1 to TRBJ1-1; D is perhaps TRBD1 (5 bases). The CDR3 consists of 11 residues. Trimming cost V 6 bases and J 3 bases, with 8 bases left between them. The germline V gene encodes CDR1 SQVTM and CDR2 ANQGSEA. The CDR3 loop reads CSVDRYTEAFF. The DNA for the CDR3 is TGCAGCGTAGACAGATACACTGAAGCTTTCTTT.

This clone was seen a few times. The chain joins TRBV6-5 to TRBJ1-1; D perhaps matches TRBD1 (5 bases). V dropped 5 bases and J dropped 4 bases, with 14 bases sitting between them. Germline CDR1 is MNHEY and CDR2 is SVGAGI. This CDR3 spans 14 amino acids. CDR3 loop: CASSPGHPGTEAFF. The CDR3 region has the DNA TGTGCCAGCAGTCCAGGACACCCCGGCACTGAAGCTTTCTTT.

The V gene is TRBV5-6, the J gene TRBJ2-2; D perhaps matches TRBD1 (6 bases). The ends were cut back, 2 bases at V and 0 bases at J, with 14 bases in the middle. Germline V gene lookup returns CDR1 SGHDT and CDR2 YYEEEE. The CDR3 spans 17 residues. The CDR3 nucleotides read TGTGCCAGCAGCTTACTTGTTACAGGGCCGAACACCGGGGAGCTGTTTTTT. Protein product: CASSLLVTGPNTGELFF.

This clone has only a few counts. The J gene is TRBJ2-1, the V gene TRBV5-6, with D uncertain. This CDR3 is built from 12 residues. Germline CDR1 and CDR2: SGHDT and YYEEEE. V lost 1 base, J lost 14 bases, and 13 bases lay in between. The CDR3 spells CASSLFRVAEFF. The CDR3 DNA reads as TGTGCCAGCAGCTTGTTCCGGGTTGCGGAGTTCTTC.

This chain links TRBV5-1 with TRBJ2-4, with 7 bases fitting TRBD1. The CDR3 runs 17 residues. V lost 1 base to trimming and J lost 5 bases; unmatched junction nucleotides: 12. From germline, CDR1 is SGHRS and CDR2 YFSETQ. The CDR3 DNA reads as TGCGCCAGCAGCTTGACCCAGGGACAGACCTCCGAAAACATTCAGTACTTC. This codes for CASSLTQGQTSENIQYF.

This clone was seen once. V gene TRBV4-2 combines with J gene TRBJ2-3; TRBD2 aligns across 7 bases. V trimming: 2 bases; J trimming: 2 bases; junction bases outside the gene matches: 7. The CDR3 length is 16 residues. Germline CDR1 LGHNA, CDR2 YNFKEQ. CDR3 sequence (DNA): TGTGCCAGCAGCCAACGACCGGGACTAACCACAGATACGCAGTATTTT. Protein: CASSQRPGLTTDTQYF.

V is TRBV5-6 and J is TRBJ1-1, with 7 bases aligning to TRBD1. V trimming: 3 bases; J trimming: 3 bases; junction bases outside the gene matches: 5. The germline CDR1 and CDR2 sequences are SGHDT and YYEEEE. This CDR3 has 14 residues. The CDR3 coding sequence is TGTGCCAGCAGCTCACAGGGGTGGTACACTGAAGCTTTCTTT. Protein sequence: CASSSQGWYTEAFF.

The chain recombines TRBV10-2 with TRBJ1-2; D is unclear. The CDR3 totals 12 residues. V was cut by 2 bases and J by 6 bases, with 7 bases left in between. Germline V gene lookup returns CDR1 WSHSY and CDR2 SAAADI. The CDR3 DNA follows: TGCGCCAGCAGTGAGCTAGGAAATGGCTACACCTTC. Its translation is CASSELGNGYTF.

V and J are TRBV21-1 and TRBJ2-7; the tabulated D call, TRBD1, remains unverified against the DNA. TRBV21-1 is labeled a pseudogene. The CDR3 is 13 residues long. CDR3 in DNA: TGTGCCAGGGGGACAGCTCTCTTCTACGAGCAGTACGTC. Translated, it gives CARGTALFYEQYV.

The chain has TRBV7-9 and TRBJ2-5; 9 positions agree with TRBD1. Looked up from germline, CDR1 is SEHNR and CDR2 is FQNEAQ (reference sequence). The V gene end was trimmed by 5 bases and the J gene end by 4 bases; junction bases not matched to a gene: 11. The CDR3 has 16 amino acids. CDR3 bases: TGTGCCAGCAGCGGGGGACAGGGAGCTATTGGAGAGACCCAGTACTTC. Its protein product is CASSGGQGAIGETQYF.

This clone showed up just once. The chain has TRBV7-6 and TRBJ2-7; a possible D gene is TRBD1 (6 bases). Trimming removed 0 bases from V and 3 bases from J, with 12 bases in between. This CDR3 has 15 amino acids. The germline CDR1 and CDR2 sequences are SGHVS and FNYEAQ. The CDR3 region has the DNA TGTGCCAGCAGCTTAGCGGCAGGACAGTTCTACGAGCAGTACGTC. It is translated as CASSLAAGQFYEQYV.

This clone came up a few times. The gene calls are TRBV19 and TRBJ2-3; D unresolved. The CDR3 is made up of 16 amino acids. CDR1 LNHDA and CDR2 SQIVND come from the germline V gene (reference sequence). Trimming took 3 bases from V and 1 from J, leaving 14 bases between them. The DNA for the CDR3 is TGTGCCAGTAGTATGGGCCTTAACGTGGGCACAGATACGCAGTATTTT. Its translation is CASSMGLNVGTDTQYF.